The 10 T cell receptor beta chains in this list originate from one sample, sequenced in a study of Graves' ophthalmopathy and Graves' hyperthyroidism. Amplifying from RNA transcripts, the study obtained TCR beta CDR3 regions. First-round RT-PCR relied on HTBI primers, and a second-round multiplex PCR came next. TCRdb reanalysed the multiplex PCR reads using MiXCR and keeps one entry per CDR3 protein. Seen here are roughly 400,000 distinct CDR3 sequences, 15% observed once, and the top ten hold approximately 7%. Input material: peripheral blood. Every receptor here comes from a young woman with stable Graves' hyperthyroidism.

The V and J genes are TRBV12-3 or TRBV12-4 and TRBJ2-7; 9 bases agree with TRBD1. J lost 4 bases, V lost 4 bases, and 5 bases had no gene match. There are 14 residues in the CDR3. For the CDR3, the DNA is TGTGCCAGCAGTTCGGGACAGGGTTCTTACGAGCAGTACTTC. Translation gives CASSSGQGSYEQYF.

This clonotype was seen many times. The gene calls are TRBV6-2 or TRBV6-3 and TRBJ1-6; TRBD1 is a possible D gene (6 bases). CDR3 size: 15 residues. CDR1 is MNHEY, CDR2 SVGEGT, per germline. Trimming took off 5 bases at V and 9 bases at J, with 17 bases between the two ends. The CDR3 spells CASSHAQGASSPLHF. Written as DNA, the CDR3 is TGTGCCAGCAGTCACGCACAGGGTGCTTCTTCACCCCTCCACTTT.

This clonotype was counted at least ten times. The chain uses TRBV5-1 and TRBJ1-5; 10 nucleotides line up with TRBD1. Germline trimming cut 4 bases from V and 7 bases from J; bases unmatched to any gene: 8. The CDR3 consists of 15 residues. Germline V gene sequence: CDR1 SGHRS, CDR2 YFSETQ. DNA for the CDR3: TGCGCCAGCAGCCTGACAGGGGGCAAGAGGCAGCCCCAGCATTTT. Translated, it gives CASSLTGGKRQPQHF.

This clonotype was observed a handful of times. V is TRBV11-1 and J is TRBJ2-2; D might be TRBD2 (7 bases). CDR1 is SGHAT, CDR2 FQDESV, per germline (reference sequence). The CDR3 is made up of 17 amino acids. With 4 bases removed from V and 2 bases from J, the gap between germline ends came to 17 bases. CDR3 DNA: TGTGCCAGCAGCTCTCCATTAGGGGGGGGCAACACCGGGGAGCTGTTTTTT. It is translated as CASSSPLGGGNTGELFF.

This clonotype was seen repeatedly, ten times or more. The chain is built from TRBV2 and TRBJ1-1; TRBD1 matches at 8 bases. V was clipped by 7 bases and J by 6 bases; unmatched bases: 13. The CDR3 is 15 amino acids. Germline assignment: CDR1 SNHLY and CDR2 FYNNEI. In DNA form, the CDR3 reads TGTGCCAGCACCCAAGGACAGGGTTTGACGGCTGAAGCTTTCTTT. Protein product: CASTQGQGLTAEAFF.

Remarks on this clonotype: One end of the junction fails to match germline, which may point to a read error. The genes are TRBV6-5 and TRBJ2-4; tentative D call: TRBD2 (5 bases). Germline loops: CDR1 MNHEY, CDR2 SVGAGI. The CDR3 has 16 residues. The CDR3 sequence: CASSYSNRAPGNIKYF. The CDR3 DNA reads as TGTGCCAGCAGTTACTCGAATAGGGCGCCGGGGAACATTAAGTACTTC.

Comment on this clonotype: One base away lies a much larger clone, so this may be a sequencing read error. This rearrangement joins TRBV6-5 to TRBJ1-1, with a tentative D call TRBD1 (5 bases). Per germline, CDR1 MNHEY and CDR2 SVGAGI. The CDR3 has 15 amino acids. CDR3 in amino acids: CASSYSRDPNTEACF. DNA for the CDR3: TGTGCCAGCAGTTACTCCAGGGATCCTAACACTGAAGCTTGCTTT.

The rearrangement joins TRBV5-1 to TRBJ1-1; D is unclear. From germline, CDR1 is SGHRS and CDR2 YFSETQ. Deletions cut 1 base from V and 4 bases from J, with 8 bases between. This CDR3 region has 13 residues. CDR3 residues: CASSLSRTTEAFF. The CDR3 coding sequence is TGCGCCAGCAGCTTGTCACGGACCACTGAAGCTTTCTTT. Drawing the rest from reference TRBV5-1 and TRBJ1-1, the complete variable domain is KAGVTQTPRYLIKTRGQQVTLSCSPISGHRSVSWYQQTPGQGLQFLFEYFSETQRNKGNFPGRFSGRQFSNSRSEMNVSTLELGDSALYLCASSLSRTTEAFFGQGTRLTVV.

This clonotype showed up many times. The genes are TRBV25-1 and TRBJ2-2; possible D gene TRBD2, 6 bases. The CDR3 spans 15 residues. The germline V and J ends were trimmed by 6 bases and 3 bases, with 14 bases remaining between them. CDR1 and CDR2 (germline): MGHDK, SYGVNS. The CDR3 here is CASREGGRDTGELFF. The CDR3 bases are TGTGCCAGCAGGGAGGGTGGCAGGGACACCGGGGAGCTGTTTTTT.

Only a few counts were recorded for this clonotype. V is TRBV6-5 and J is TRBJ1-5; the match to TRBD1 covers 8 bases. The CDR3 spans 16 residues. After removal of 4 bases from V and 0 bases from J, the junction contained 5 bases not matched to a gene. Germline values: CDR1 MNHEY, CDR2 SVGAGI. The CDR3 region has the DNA TGTGCCAGCAGTTCCCCCGGACAGGGTAGCAATCAGCCCCAGCATTTT. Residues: CASSSPGQGSNQPQHF.